Included here is one T cell receptor (beta chain) sequence, with context. CDR1 is SGHDT, CDR2 YYEEEE, per germline. Trimming removed 4 bases from V and 11 bases from J; junction bases left unmatched: 13. This CDR3 spans 15 amino acids. The sample comes from a study of graft-versus-host responses after intestinal transplantation. For the study at large: Recipients received multivisceral, liver-intestinal, or isolated intestinal transplants.

The method was immunoSEQ multiplex PCR; TCRdb's version includes in-frame clones alone and lacks a portion of them. The table includes roughly 40,000 clones, 85% to 95% detected once. The source was PBMCs, collected 734 days after intestinal transplantation. The origin of this receptor is a human patient who received an intestinal transplant, so some T cells may come from the graft donor. The chain links TRBV5-6 to TRBJ1-1; 11 bases map to TRBD1. The CDR3 region has the DNA TGTGCCAGCAGCCCCTTGGGGACAGGGGGGATGGTTGCTTTCTTT. It yields the protein CASSPLGTGGMVAFF.